The present T cell receptor beta chain was sequenced within a study of shared clonotypes between healthy human individuals. This CDR3 has 16 residues. Trimming cost V 2 bases and J 3 bases; bases outside gene matches: 7. CDR1 and CDR2 from the germline V gene are SGHKS and YYEKEE (reference sequence). Clones were sequenced by immunoSEQ multiplex PCR, and TCRdb holds only the in-frame ones, with some missing. Here the sample spans about 670,000 clones, around 72% being singletons. This sequence originates from a woman aged 25 to 39 in good health. Input material: memory CD4+ T cells sorted from blood. Sample subset: CD45RA-negative fraction. This chain joins TRBV5-5 and TRBJ2-3; 9 bases line up with TRBD1. The CDR3 reads CASSFAGTGLTDTQYF. CDR3 bases: TGTGCCAGCAGCTTTGCCGGGACAGGGCTTACAGATACGCAGTATTTT.